These T cell receptor beta chains were read from a single sample in a study of shared clonotypes between healthy human individuals. Data came from immunoSEQ multiplex PCR; TCRdb stores just in-frame clones and leaves some out. The repertoire consists of roughly 890,000 clones, with 85% to 95% occurring once and the leading ten covering nearly 25%. Sequencing was performed on naive CD8+ T cells sorted from blood. These receptors originate from a man under 40 in good health. Both conserved end residues are part of each CDR3. A D gene is named only where the DNA matches it firmly. Size values are once, few and many counts, or a class for expanded clones, and some rows have none.

DNA	CDR3	V	J	size	D
TGTGCCAGCAGCTCAACAGGGGGCCGCAACGCCGAGCAGTACTTC	CASSSTGGRNAEQYF	TRBV7-3	TRBJ2-7	once	TRBD1
TGCGCCAGCACCTCGGGACACGGCTACAATGAGCAGTTCTTC	CASTSGHGYNEQFF	TRBV5-1	TRBJ2-1	NA	NA
TGTGCCAGCAGCCTAGCGAGGGAAGTAGAGACCCAGTACTTC	CASSLAREVETQYF	TRBV9	TRBJ2-5	few	NA
TGTGCCAGCAGCATATTGACTAGCGCCCCGGCCGGGGAGCTGTTTTTT	CASSILTSAPAGELFF	TRBV7-9	TRBJ2-2	NA	TRBD2
TGTGCCAGTAGTGTTTACCTGGGGACAGCGGAATACAATGAGCAGTTCTTC	CASSVYLGTAEYNEQFF	TRBV19	TRBJ2-1	NA	TRBD1
TGTGCCAGCAGTCCCCCGGGACTAGTCGTATACGAGCAGTACTTC	CASSPPGLVVYEQYF	TRBV27	TRBJ2-7	NA	TRBD2
TGTGCCAGCAGCATACCTAGCGGGAGTGTGTGGGAGACCCAGTACTTC	CASSIPSGSVWETQYF	TRBV7-9	TRBJ2-5	NA	TRBD2
TGTGCCAGCAGTTACTCGAACACTGAAGCTTTCTTT	CASSYSNTEAFF	TRBV6-5	TRBJ1-1	medium-sized	NA
TGTGCCAGCAGCTCCAGGGGGATGAACACTGAAGCTTTCTTT	CASSSRGMNTEAFF	TRBV7-9	TRBJ1-1	NA	TRBD1
TGTGCCACAGGAAGGGGGGCGGGAGGCTACGAGCAGTACTTC	CATGRGAGGYEQYF	TRBV15	TRBJ2-7	NA	TRBD2
TGCAGCGTTTACCTCCGGGACAGTAGCACAGATACGCAGTATTTT	CSVYLRDSSTDTQYF	TRBV29-1	TRBJ2-3	NA	TRBD1
TGTGCCAGCAGCTTAGCTCAGTCCGCCGAGCAGTACTTC	CASSLAQSAEQYF	TRBV7-9	TRBJ2-7	NA	NA
TGTGCCAGCAGTGTTGGGCAGGGAGGGGAAAAACTGTTTTTT	CASSVGQGGEKLFF	TRBV2	TRBJ1-4	once	NA
TGTGCCAGCAGCCCCAGGCTGGGACCCTACGAGCAGTACTTC	CASSPRLGPYEQYF	TRBV7-9	TRBJ2-7	NA	NA
TGTGCCAGCAGCCCATTTTTAGCGGGAGGGTCCCAAGATACGCAGTATTTT	CASSPFLAGGSQDTQYF	TRBV7-2	TRBJ2-3	NA	TRBD2
TGTGCCAGCAGCTTACTGGACACGGATGGCTACACCTTC	CASSLLDTDGYTF	TRBV5-4	TRBJ1-2	NA	NA